The clone carrying this TCR beta chain was detected ten times or more. The antigen is not known. The data were taken from a study of Graves' ophthalmopathy and Graves' hyperthyroidism. Study findings and constraints: Clonotypes were expanded in thyroid at above 0.001 frequency, and most also appeared in blood.

RNA transcripts were the source from which TCR beta CDR3 regions were amplified. The library came from an HTBI-primed first-round RT-PCR and a second-round multiplex PCR. In TCRdb, the multiplex PCR reads were re-called with MiXCR into one record per CDR3 protein. The table shows about 620,000 distinct CDR3 sequences, with 20% to 25% occurring only once. Diagnosis used clinical symptoms, serum thyroxine, TRAb, thyroid ultrasound and orbital computed tomography. The V gene end was trimmed by 5 bases and the J gene end by 3 bases; junction bases not matched to a gene: 8. The CDR3 covers 15 residues. Germline V gene data show CDR1 as MNHGY and CDR2 as SVAAGI.

The sequenced sample was peripheral blood. The TCR sequence derives from a woman younger than 30 with stable Graves' hyperthyroidism. Some clones in this sample may be carry-over from other donors' samples. The chain joins TRBV6-9 to TRBJ2-5, with TRBD2 matching over 8 bases. The CDR3 reads CASSLPTSGEETQYF. In DNA, the CDR3 is TGTGCCAGCAGTCTACCCACTAGCGGCGAAGAGACCCAGTACTTC.